The subject of this entry is one T cell receptor (beta chain). Produced via immunoSEQ multiplex PCR; TCRdb's table is partial and in-frame only. The sample carries under 600,000 clones, roughly four fifths recorded once. The data originate from a study of shared clonotypes between healthy human individuals. Genomic DNA came from tens of millions of PBMCs in unsorted samples. Germline V gene sequence: CDR1 MNHNY, CDR2 SVGAGI (reference sequence). With V trimmed by 0 bases and J by 5 bases, 5 bases remained unmatched. The CDR3 sequence is 15 residues long. What was sequenced was PBMCs. The sequence was collected from a woman in her thirties or forties in good health. Some clones in this sample may be carry-over from other donors' samples. This rearrangement joins TRBV6-6 to TRBJ2-5; 8 nucleotides agree with TRBD1. The chain's CDR3 is CASSYSGQVVETQYF. CDR3 nucleotide sequence: TGTGCCAGCAGTTACTCGGGACAGGTTGTGGAGACCCAGTACTTC.